The 4 T cell receptor beta chains listed next were all sequenced from one sample in a study of neurological immune-mediated disorders. MiXCR was run by TCRdb on the 5' RACE reads, yielding one entry per CDR3 protein. In the table there are tens of thousands of distinct CDR3 sequences, around 3.5% of which are singletons. Sequenced input: PBMCs. The receptors stem from a woman aged 45 to 65 with multiple sclerosis.

Many counts were recorded for this clonotype. This chain uses TRBV6-6 with TRBJ2-6; D perhaps matches TRBD2 (5 bases). The germline V and J ends were trimmed by 5 bases and 0 bases, with 11 bases remaining between them. Germline V gene sequence: CDR1 MNHNY, CDR2 SVGAGI (reference sequence). The CDR3 has 16 amino acids. CDR3 amino acids: CASSRRGSSGANVLTF. As DNA, the CDR3 is TGTGCCAGCAGTCGCCGGGGTAGCTCTGGGGCCAACGTCCTGACTTTC.

V usage is TRBV6-1 and J usage is TRBJ2-5, with TRBD2 matching 9 bases. The CDR3 sequence is 17 residues long. Germline trimming cut 3 bases from V and 1 base from J; bases unmatched to any gene: 9. Germline-derived CDR1 and CDR2 are MNHNS and SASEGT. Here the CDR3 reads CASSDPSLAGPQETQYF. The CDR3 DNA reads as TGTGCCAGCAGTGACCCCTCACTAGCGGGCCCCCAAGAGACCCAGTACTTC.

This clonotype came up a few times. The genes are TRBV6-6 and TRBJ2-7, with D possibly being TRBD2 (5 bases). The CDR3 length is 13 residues. V lost 5 bases and J lost 3, with 11 bases in between. Germline V gene sequence: CDR1 MNHNY, CDR2 SVGAGI (reference sequence). CDR3 region: CASSPTRGYEQYF. CDR3 nucleotide sequence: TGTGCCAGCAGTCCAACTCGGGGCTACGAGCAGTACTTC.

There are many counts of this clonotype. The chain recombines TRBV28 with TRBJ2-1, with a weak D call TRBD2 (6 bases). CDR1 and CDR2 (germline): MDHEN, SYDVKM. The CDR3 length is 16 residues. Between the trimmed V and J ends, which lost 6 bases and 2 bases, there was a span of 17 bases. This CDR3 is CASRGDFGGPYNEQFF. The CDR3 DNA follows: TGTGCCAGCAGGGGGGACTTCGGGGGACCCTACAATGAGCAGTTCTTC.